The rows below give T cell receptor beta chains drawn from one sample of a study of blood T cell repertoires in COVID-19. Using immunoSEQ multiplex PCR, the repertoire was profiled, and TCRdb retains in-frame clones only, with some absent. Of around 190,000 clones listed, around 83% are singletons. The sequenced sample consisted of PBMCs or T cells enriched from blood (not recorded which). The source of these receptors is a woman aged 40-49 years in a cohort exposed to, infected with or recovered from COVID-19 (not recorded which). The CDR3 runs from the conserved cysteine through the conserved F or W.

V	length	CDR3
TRBV18	17	CASSPLGGLTEYNEQFF
TRBV12-3/TRBV12-4	12	CASSFDTFEAFF
TRBV6-4	15	CASITGERELYEQYF
TRBV5-1	15	CASGPGQGYTGELFF
TRBV30	13	CAWSPGQTYEQYF
TRBV10-1	14	CASSSSGRQDEQFF
TRBV5-6	13	CASSLGSRYGYTF
TRBV7-2	13	CASSLEGGQPQHF
TRBV13	14	CASSRGGDSYEQYF
TRBV9	20	CASSVDRFGSSGNLQETQYF
TRBV6-4	13	CASSDTGGYGYTF
TRBV4-1	15	CASSPRGQGGEKLFF
TRBV24-1	16	CATSASTRTGSNEQFF
TRBV6-5	15	CASSTTSGGYNEQFF
TRBV11-2	17	CASSLDLPDGSSHEQYF
TRBV6-5	14	CASGDRGLSYGYTF
TRBV11-3	16	CASSPPGLAGGNEQFF
TRBV9	15	CASSGREYPPNEQFF
TRBV5-6	14	CASSLGSVDDEQYF
TRBV28	16	CASSPGQGASNQPQHF
TRBV10-3	14	CATWGGKMNTEAFF
TRBV7-9	16	CASSQDRTGGGEKLFF
TRBV9	16	CASSASLSGGPYEQYF
TRBV5-1	16	CASSFTGWGDTGELFF
TRBV6-6	12	CASSKEGGGYTF
TRBV10-3	13	CAIREFKADTQYF